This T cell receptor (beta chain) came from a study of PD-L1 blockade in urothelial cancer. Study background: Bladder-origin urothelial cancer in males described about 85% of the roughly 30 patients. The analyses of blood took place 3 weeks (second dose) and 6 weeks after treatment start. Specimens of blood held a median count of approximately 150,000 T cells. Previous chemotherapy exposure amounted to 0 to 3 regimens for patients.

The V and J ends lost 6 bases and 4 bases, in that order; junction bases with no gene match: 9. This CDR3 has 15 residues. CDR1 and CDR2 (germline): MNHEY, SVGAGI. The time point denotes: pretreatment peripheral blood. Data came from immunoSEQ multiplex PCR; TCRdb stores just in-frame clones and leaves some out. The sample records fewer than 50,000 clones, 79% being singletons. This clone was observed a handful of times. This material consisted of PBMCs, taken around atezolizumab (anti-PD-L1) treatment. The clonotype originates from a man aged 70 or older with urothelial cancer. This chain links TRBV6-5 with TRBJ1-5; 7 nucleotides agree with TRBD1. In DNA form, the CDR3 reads TGTGCCAGCAGAGAAACGGACAGGAGTAATCAGCCCCAGCATTTT. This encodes CASRETDRSNQPQHF.